This TCR beta chain was sequenced for a study of cytomegalovirus exposure and HLA in healthy donors. Germline V gene data show CDR1 as MNHNS and CDR2 as SASEGT. CDR3 length equals 12 residues. Deletions cut 6 bases from V and 4 bases from J, with 10 bases between. The PCR used 60 Vbeta and 13 Jbeta primers. Some clones are missing from TCRdb's copy, which holds only in-frame ones; the method was immunoSEQ multiplex PCR. The sample yields approximately 190,000 clones, over 75% seen once. The source material was PBMCs. The rearrangement links TRBV6-1 to TRBJ2-7; D remains ambiguous. The receptor comes from a man aged 35 to 55 in good health and CMV-seropositive. CDR3 amino acids: CASSRTAYEQYF. The CDR3 DNA is TGTGCCAGCAGCCGCACAGCATACGAGCAGTACTTC.